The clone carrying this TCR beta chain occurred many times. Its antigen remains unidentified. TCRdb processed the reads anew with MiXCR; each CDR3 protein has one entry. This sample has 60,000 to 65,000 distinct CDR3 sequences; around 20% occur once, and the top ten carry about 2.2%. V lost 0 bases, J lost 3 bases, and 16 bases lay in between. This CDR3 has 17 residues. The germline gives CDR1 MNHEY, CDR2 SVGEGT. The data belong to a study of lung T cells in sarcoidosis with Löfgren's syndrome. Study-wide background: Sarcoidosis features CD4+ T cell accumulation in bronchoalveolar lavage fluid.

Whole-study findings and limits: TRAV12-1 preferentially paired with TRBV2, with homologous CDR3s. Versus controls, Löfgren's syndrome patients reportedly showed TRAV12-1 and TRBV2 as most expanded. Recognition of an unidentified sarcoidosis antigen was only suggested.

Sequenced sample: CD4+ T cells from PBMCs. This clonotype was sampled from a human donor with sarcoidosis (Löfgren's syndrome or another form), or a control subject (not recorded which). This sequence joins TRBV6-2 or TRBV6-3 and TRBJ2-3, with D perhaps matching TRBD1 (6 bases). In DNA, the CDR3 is TGTGCCAGCAGTTACTCGACACAGGGCCGGCATACAGATACGCAGTATTTT. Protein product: CASSYSTQGRHTDTQYF.